This TCR beta chain derives from a study of blood T cell repertoires in COVID-19. Overall study: COVID-19 samples collected from the United States, Italy and Spain covered acute and convalescent phases.

The germline V gene has CDR1 MGHDK and CDR2 SYGVNS. V lost 3 bases and J 4 bases, leaving 15 bases between the germline ends. The CDR3 sequence is 16 residues long. Profiling relied on immunoSEQ multiplex PCR, and the TCRdb table lists in-frame clones only, not all of them. The table shows 400,000 or so clones, with around 87% occurring only once. The V call is TRBV25-1, the J call TRBJ1-4, with D possibly TRBD1 on 5 matching bases. This sequence was found in a man aged 35-49 years in a cohort exposed to, infected with or recovered from COVID-19 (not recorded which). The sequenced sample consisted of PBMCs or T cells enriched from blood (not recorded which). In DNA, the CDR3 is TGTGCCAGCAGTGATAGGTTCCGGGGGGGTAATGAAAAACTGTTTTTT. It is translated as CASSDRFRGGNEKLFF.